Below, 3 T cell receptor beta chains from the same sample are listed, as sequenced in a study of cytomegalovirus exposure and HLA in healthy donors. The PCR made use of 60 Vbeta and 13 Jbeta primers. Using immunoSEQ multiplex PCR, the repertoire was profiled, and TCRdb retains in-frame clones only, with some absent. Of roughly 170,000 clones listed, about 77% are singletons. Input material: PBMCs. All receptors derive from a man aged 30 to 39 in good health and CMV-seronegative.

J is TRBJ2-5 and V is TRBV6-5, with D maybe TRBD1 (5 bases). This CDR3 is 14 amino acids long. Trimming took 8 bases from V and 0 from J, leaving 13 bases between them. CDR1 and CDR2 (germline): MNHEY, SVGAGI. The CDR3 protein is CASRDPRDQETQYF. In DNA form, the CDR3 reads TGTGCCAGCCGAGATCCCAGGGACCAAGAGACCCAGTACTTC.

The J gene is TRBJ2-3, the V gene TRBV27; possibly TRBD1 for D (5 bases). CDR3 size: 15 residues. Per the germline V gene, CDR1 is MNHEY and CDR2 is SMNVEV (reference sequence). V dropped 3 bases and J dropped 1 base, with 11 bases sitting between them. The CDR3 DNA follows: TGTGCCAGCAGTTTTAGGGGTGGTGGCACAGATACGCAGTATTTT. Amino acids: CASSFRGGGTDTQYF.

The chain links TRBV18 to TRBJ2-3; D is possibly TRBD2 (6 bases). The V gene's germline CDR1 is KGHSH and CDR2 LQKENI. The CDR3 consists of 14 residues. V was pared by 2 bases and J by 2 bases, with 8 bases between. The CDR3 spells CASSPGTLTDTQYF. For the CDR3, the DNA is TGTGCCAGCTCACCAGGGACTCTCACAGATACGCAGTATTTT.